Presented here are 30 T cell receptor beta chains from one specimen sequenced in a study of blood T cell repertoires in COVID-19. The assay was immunoSEQ multiplex PCR, and TCRdb's table has in-frame clones only and misses some. This table has about 250,000 clones, approximately 85% appearing once. The sample was PBMCs or T cells enriched from blood (not recorded which). The receptor source for this set is a woman in her forties or fifties with acute COVID-19.

The chain joins TRBV3-1 (or the pseudogene TRBV3-2) to TRBJ1-3; TRBD1 might be the D (5 bases). The CDR3 has 15 amino acids. V lost 1 base to trimming and J lost 7 bases, with 14 bases between them. Germline CDR1 is LGHDT and CDR2 is YNNKEL (reference sequence). In DNA form, the CDR3 reads TGTGCCAGCAGCCAAGGATACCGCTCAGGGAACACCATATATTTT. Protein sequence: CASSQGYRSGNTIYF.

V gene TRBV6-2 or TRBV6-3 combines with J gene TRBJ2-1; 13 bases align to TRBD2. The germline CDR1 and CDR2 sequences are MNHEY and SVGEGT. With V trimmed by 6 bases and J by 6 bases, 5 bases remained unmatched. This CDR3 region has 15 residues. The DNA for the CDR3 is TGTGCCAGCAGACCTCGGACTAGCGGGGGCAATGAGCAGTTCTTC. Encoded protein: CASRPRTSGGNEQFF.

The genes are TRBV18 and TRBJ1-2; weak D call: TRBD1 (5 bases). Germline CDR1 is KGHSH and CDR2 is LQKENI. The CDR3 totals 14 residues. Trimming removed 3 bases at V and 4 bases at J, with 12 bases between. The CDR3 DNA follows: TGTGCCAGCTCACCTGGGGCCACCTTCTATGGCTACACCTTC. As protein: CASSPGATFYGYTF.

The CDR3: CATLDRVHNNSPLHF. DNA of the CDR3: TGTGCCACCCTGGACAGAGTCCATAATAATTCACCCCTCCACTTT. The rearrangement joins TRBV6-6 to TRBJ1-6; D is perhaps TRBD1 (6 bases). Between the trimmed V and J ends, which lost 10 bases and 5 bases, there was a span of 18 bases. CDR1 is MNHNY, CDR2 SVGAGI, per germline (reference sequence). This CDR3 is built from 15 residues.

This chain links TRBV6-5 with TRBJ2-2; D possibly corresponds to TRBD2 (6 bases). The V and J ends lost 0 bases and 4 bases respectively, with 9 bases between them. Germline lookup yields CDR1 MNHEY and CDR2 SVGAGI. The CDR3 totals 15 residues. The CDR3 loop reads CASSYSISGTGELFF. The CDR3 DNA sequence: TGTGCCAGCAGTTACTCGATTAGCGGCACCGGGGAGCTGTTTTTT.

In regard to this clone: At the DNA level, this CDR3 is encoded by other sequences in the same sample as well. The chain carries TRBV3-1 (or the pseudogene TRBV3-2) and TRBJ2-2, with 8 bases identical to TRBD1. The CDR3 is 16 residues long. Germline V gene lookup returns CDR1 LGHDT and CDR2 YNNKEL (reference sequence). Germline trimming cut 1 base from V and 0 bases from J; bases unmatched to any gene: 1. The CDR3 region has the DNA TGTGCCAGCAGCCAAGGGACAGGGACGAACACCGGGGAGCTGTTTTTT. It is translated as CASSQGTGTNTGELFF.

This chain uses TRBV2 with TRBJ1-1; no clear D. Germline V gives CDR1 SNHLY, CDR2 FYNNEI. This CDR3 spans 15 amino acids. V lost 3 bases and J lost 0, with 11 bases in between. The CDR3 DNA reads TGTGCCAGCAGTGAGTACGGCGGAATGAACACTGAAGCTTTCTTT. This sequence encodes CASSEYGGMNTEAFF.

The genes are TRBV6-5 and TRBJ2-3, with D perhaps TRBD2 (5 bases). The CDR3 length is 14 residues. Germline V gene data show CDR1 as MNHEY and CDR2 as SVGAGI. V lost 10 bases, J lost 1 base, and 15 bases lay in between. In DNA, the CDR3 is TGTGCCACAACGGACTCGGGCGGCACAGATACGCAGTATTTT. It yields the protein CATTDSGGTDTQYF.

The V and J genes are TRBV3-1 (or the pseudogene TRBV3-2) and TRBJ1-1; unclear D gene. V was shortened by 3 bases and J by 8 bases, with 4 bases between the two germline ends. Germline V CDR1 and CDR2: LGHDT, YNNKEL (reference sequence). The CDR3 contains 10 residues. In DNA form, the CDR3 reads TGTGCCAGCAGCCACCCGGAAGCTTTCTTT. This codes for CASSHPEAFF.

The rearrangement links TRBV6-2 or TRBV6-3 to TRBJ1-1, with a weak D call TRBD1 (6 bases). The V end was cut by 5 bases, the J end by 5 bases, with 9 bases between. The CDR3 is made up of 12 amino acids. The V gene's germline CDR1 is MNHEY and CDR2 SVGEGT. The CDR3 coding sequence is TGTGCCAGCAGTGGACAGATTACTGAAGCTTTCTTT. Protein: CASSGQITEAFF.

The chain combines TRBV18 with TRBJ2-7; 7 bases align to TRBD1. J was trimmed by 2 bases and V by 3 bases; bases with no gene match: 4. The CDR3 is 14 amino acids. Germline V CDR1 and CDR2: KGHSH, LQKENI. The CDR3 region is CASSPQGDPYEQYF. The CDR3 nucleotides are TGTGCCAGCTCACCGCAGGGGGATCCCTACGAGCAGTACTTC.

This rearrangement joins TRBV4-3 to TRBJ1-3, with 11 bases identical to TRBD1. CDR3 size: 18 residues. Trimming took 0 bases from V and 0 from J; bases not matched to a gene: 4. Germline-derived CDR1 and CDR2 are LGHNA and YSLEER. CDR3 sequence reads: CASSQEMGQGVSGNTIYF. In DNA form, the CDR3 reads TGCGCCAGCAGCCAAGAAATGGGACAGGGGGTCTCTGGAAACACCATATATTTT.

This clone was recorded a few times. This chain links TRBV7-2 with TRBJ1-2, with 8 positions matching TRBD1. The CDR3 length is 13 residues. Looked up from germline, CDR1 is SGHTA and CDR2 is FQGNSA. V dropped 4 bases and J dropped 10; count of bases not matched to a gene: 8. As DNA, the CDR3 is TGTGCCAGCAGCTCCGACAGGGGCAGTGACTACACCTTC. Translated, it gives CASSSDRGSDYTF.

The CDR3 protein is CASSLFGLNSGNTIYF. The DNA of the CDR3 is TGCGCCAGCAGCTTGTTTGGACTGAACTCTGGAAACACCATATATTTT. The chain joins TRBV5-1 to TRBJ1-3; D is unclear. V lost 1 base to trimming and J lost 0 bases, with 11 bases between them. The CDR3 is 16 amino acids. The V gene's germline CDR1 is SGHRS and CDR2 YFSETQ.

This sequence joins TRBV7-2 and TRBJ2-7; 10 nucleotides agree with TRBD2. The CDR3 sequence is 19 residues long. Per germline, CDR1 SGHTA and CDR2 FQGNSA. J gave up 6 bases and V 2 bases, and 19 bases lay outside the gene matches. CDR3 sequence (DNA): TGTGCCAGCAGCTTAATGGGCGGGGCTAGCGGGGGCCTCATAGGCGAGCAGTACTTC. Residues: CASSLMGGASGGLIGEQYF.

The V gene is TRBV5-4, the J gene TRBJ2-5, with TRBD1 matching 7 bases. Per the germline V gene, CDR1 is SGHNT and CDR2 is YYREEE (reference sequence). This CDR3 is 17 amino acids long. V was clipped by 4 bases and J by 3 bases; unmatched bases: 15. CDR3 DNA: TGTGCCAGCAGCCCTAAATTAAAGCAGGGGGTTAAAGAGACCCAGTACTTC. It specifies CASSPKLKQGVKETQYF.

A remark on this clone: The junction does not match germline at one end; this may be a read error. The rearrangement uses TRBV7-7 and TRBJ1-1, with a weak D call TRBD1 (6 bases). Germline V gene lookup returns CDR1 SSHAT and CDR2 FNYEAQ (reference sequence). There are 13 residues in the CDR3. CDR3 residues: CASSTGLDTEAFF. CDR3 coding DNA: TGTGCTAGCAGCACAGGGTTGGACACTGAAGCTTTCTTT.

CDR3 DNA sequence: TGTGCCAGCAGTGACTTCGTAGTCATCTTTAGCAATCAGCCCCAGCATTTT. Translation: CASSDFVVIFSNQPQHF. The V gene is TRBV6-4, the J gene TRBJ1-5, with D unclear. V lost 1 base to trimming and J lost 0 bases, with 13 bases between them. The germline V gene encodes CDR1 MRHNA and CDR2 SNTAGT. The CDR3 sequence is 17 residues long.

V usage is TRBV7-6 and J usage is TRBJ1-1, with TRBD1 matching 11 bases. V dropped 5 bases and J dropped 4; count of bases not matched to a gene: 9. The CDR3 runs to 16 residues. Germline CDR1 and CDR2: SGHVS and FNYEAQ. The CDR3 coding sequence is TGTGCCAGCAGCGGCAGCGGGACAGGGGGGAGCACTGAAGCTTTCTTT. It codes for CASSGSGTGGSTEAFF.

The chain carries TRBV5-4 and TRBJ1-1; TRBD1 agrees at 7 bases. The trim removed 4 bases at V and 5 bases at J, leaving 14 bases unmatched. The CDR3 covers 16 residues. Germline-derived CDR1 and CDR2 are SGHNT and YYREEE (reference sequence). The DNA for the CDR3 is TGTGCCAGCAGCCCGGGGATAGGGGGCGGAGGGACTGAAGCTTTCTTT. This codes for CASSPGIGGGGTEAFF.

The chain carries TRBV7-2 and TRBJ2-2; D might be TRBD2 (6 bases). There are 14 residues in the CDR3. The V and J ends lost 3 bases and 6 bases respectively, with 11 bases between them. The germline V gene encodes CDR1 SGHTA and CDR2 FQGNSA. The chain's CDR3 is CASSFGGWPGELFF. CDR3 nucleotides: TGTGCCAGCAGCTTTGGAGGGTGGCCCGGGGAGCTGTTTTTT.

This sequence joins TRBV7-9 and TRBJ2-1; a possible D gene is TRBD2 (7 bases). Deletions cut 5 bases from V and 6 bases from J, with 17 bases between. This CDR3 contains 15 residues. Looked up from germline, CDR1 is SEHNR and CDR2 is FQNEAQ (reference sequence). The DNA for the CDR3 is TGTGCCAGCAGCCCCGTAGGTAGGGGGGGCAATGAGCAGTTCTTC. As protein: CASSPVGRGGNEQFF.

The J gene is TRBJ1-4, the V gene TRBV6-1, with a tentative D call TRBD2 (6 bases). The DNA end is more similar to TRBJ2-2, so the J call may be wrong. The CDR3 consists of 14 residues. Germline-derived CDR1 and CDR2 are MNHNS and SASEGT. CDR3 bases: TGTGCCAGCAGTGAAAAGTGGAGGGCGTCGGAGCTGTTTTTT. Translated: CASSEKWRASELFF.

This rearrangement joins TRBV6-6 to TRBJ2-7; 8 nucleotides match TRBD1. This CDR3 spans 12 amino acids. Trimming at V came to 10 bases and at J to 9 bases, leaving 11 bases not matched to a gene. The germline V gene encodes CDR1 MNHNY and CDR2 SVGAGI (reference sequence). Here the CDR3 reads CAISRQGQGQYF. The CDR3 nucleotides are TGTGCCATCAGCCGACAGGGGCAGGGGCAGTACTTC.

The rearrangement joins TRBV5-1 to TRBJ1-2, with 7 bases that match TRBD1. Trimming removed 0 bases from V and 4 bases from J; junction bases left unmatched: 6. Germline CDR1 SGHRS, CDR2 YFSETQ. The CDR3 covers 15 residues. The CDR3 region is CASSLDNRGSYGYTF. The CDR3 DNA sequence: TGCGCCAGCAGCTTGGATAACAGGGGCTCCTATGGCTACACCTTC. The full variable domain, in which reference TRBV5-1 and TRBJ1-2 provide the parts outside the CDR3, is KAGVTQTPRYLIKTRGQQVTLSCSPISGHRSVSWYQQTPGQGLQFLFEYFSETQRNKGNFPGRFSGRQFSNSRSEMNVSTLELGDSALYLCASSLDNRGSYGYTFGSGTRLTVV.

This clone was seen a few times. The chain employs TRBV2 and TRBJ1-5; D might be TRBD1 (5 bases). Germline loops: CDR1 SNHLY, CDR2 FYNNEI. The CDR3 runs to 14 residues. V was clipped by 6 bases and J by 2 bases, with 11 bases between them. The CDR3 sequence is CASSNLGGNQPQHF. DNA for the CDR3: TGTGCCAGCAGCAATTTAGGGGGCAATCAGCCCCAGCATTTT.

This chain uses TRBV27 with TRBJ2-5; TRBD1 matches 9 bases. CDR3 size: 13 residues. The germline CDR1 and CDR2 sequences are MNHEY and SMNVEV (reference sequence). V gave up 6 bases and J gave up 4 bases; unmatched junction bases: 3. The CDR3 reads CASSWGQGETQYF. The CDR3 DNA sequence: TGTGCCAGCAGCTGGGGACAGGGAGAGACCCAGTACTTC.

The chain recombines TRBV20-1 with TRBJ1-1; unclear D gene. CDR1 and CDR2 (germline): DFQATT, SNEGSKA (reference sequence). This CDR3 comprises 13 residues. The V gene lost 3 bases and the J gene lost 5 bases, with 13 bases spanning the gap. The CDR3 nucleotides are TGCAGTGCTAGTAGTCCTGGCGGGACTGAAGCTTTCTTT. Translating gives CSASSPGGTEAFF.

The rearrangement joins TRBV5-1 to TRBJ2-1; TRBD1 might be the D (6 bases). This CDR3 is built from 15 residues. Looked up from germline, CDR1 is SGHRS and CDR2 is YFSETQ. V lost 4 bases and J lost 3, with 14 bases in between. CDR3 in amino acids: CASSPGRGFYNEQFF. DNA of the CDR3: TGCGCCAGCAGCCCGGGAAGGGGGTTCTACAATGAGCAGTTCTTC.

The chain uses TRBV5-1 and TRBJ2-2, with 7 bases lining up with TRBD1. Germline loops: CDR1 SGHRS, CDR2 YFSETQ. The CDR3 contains 17 residues. The trim removed 0 bases at V and 0 bases at J, leaving 5 bases unmatched. DNA of the CDR3: TGCGCCAGCAGCTTGGAGGGCAGGGGGACGAACACCGGGGAGCTGTTTTTT. As protein: CASSLEGRGTNTGELFF.